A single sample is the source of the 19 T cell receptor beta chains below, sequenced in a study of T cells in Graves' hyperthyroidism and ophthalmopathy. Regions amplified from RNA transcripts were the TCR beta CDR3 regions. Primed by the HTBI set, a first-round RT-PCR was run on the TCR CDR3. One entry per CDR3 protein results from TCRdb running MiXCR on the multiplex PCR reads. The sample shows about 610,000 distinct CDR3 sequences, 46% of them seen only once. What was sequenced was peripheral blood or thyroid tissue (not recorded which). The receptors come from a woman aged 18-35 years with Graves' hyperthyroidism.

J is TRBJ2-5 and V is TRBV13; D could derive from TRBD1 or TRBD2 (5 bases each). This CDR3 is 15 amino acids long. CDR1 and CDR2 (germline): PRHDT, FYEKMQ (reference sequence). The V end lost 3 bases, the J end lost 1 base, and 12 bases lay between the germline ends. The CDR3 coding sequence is TGTGCCAGCAGCTTCCGGGACGTCGGCCAAGAGACCCAGTACTTC. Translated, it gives CASSFRDVGQETQYF.

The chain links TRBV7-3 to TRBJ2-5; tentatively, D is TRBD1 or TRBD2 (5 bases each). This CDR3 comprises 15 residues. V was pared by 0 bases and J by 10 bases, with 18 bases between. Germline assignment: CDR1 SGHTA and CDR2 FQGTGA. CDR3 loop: CASSLTLGPDEGQYF. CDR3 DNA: TGTGCCAGCAGCTTAACGTTGGGACCGGATGAAGGCCAGTACTTC.

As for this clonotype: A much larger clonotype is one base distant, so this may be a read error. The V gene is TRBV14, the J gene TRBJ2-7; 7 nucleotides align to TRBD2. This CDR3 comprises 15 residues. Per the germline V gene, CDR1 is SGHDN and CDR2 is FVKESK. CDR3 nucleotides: TGTGCCAGCAGCCAAGGCCTAGCGGATGCCTACGGGCAGTACTTC. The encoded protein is CASSQGLADAYGQYF.

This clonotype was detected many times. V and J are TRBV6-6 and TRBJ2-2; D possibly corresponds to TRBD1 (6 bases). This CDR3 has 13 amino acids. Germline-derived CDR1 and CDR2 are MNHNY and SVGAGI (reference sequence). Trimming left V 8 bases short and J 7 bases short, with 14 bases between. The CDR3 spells CASPTGYLGELFF. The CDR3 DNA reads TGTGCCAGCCCGACAGGTTACCTCGGGGAGCTGTTTTTT.

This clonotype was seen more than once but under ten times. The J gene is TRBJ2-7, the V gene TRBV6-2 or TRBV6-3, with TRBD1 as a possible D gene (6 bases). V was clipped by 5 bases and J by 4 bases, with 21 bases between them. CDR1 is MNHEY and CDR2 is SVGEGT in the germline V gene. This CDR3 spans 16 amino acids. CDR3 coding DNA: TGTGCCAGCAGTGAACGGGGCCAGGGGATCGGATACGAGCAGTACTTC. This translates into CASSERGQGIGYEQYF.

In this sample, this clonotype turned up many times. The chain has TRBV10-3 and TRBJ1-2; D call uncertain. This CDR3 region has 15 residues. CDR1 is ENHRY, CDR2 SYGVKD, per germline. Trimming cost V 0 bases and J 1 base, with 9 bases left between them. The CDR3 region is CAISESKFLNYGYTF. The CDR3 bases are TGTGCCATCAGTGAGTCAAAATTCCTTAACTATGGCTACACCTTC.

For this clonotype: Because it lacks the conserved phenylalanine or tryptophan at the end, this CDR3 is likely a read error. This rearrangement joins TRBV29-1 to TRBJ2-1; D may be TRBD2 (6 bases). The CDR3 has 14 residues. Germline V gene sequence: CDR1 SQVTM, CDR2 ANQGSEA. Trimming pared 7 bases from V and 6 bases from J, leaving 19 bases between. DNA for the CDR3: TGCAGCGGGATAGGTCGGGAGTTGCGCAATGAGCAGTTCCTC. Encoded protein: CSGIGRELRNEQFL.

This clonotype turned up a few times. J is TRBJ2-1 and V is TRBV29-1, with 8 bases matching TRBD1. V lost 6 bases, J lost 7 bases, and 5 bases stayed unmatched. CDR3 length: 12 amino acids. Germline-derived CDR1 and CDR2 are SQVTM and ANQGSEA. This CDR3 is CSVDRVANEQFF. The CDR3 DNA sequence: TGCAGCGTGGACAGGGTCGCTAATGAGCAGTTCTTC.

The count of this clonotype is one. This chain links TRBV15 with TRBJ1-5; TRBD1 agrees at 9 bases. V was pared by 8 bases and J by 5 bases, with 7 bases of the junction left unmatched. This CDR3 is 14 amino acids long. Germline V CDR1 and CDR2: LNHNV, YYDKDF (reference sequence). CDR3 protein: CATEGTGRHQPQHF. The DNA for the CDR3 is TGTGCCACCGAGGGGACAGGGCGGCATCAGCCCCAGCATTTT.

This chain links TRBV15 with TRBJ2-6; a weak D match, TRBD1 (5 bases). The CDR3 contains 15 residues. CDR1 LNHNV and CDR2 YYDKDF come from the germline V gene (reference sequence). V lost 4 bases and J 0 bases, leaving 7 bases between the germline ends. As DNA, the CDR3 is TGTGCCACCAGCAACCAGGGCTCTGGGGCCAACGTCCTGACTTTC. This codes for CATSNQGSGANVLTF.

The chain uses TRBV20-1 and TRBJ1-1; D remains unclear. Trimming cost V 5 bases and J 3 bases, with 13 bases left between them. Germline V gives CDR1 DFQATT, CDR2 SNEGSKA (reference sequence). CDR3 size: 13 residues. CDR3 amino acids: CSAEKGGDTEAFF. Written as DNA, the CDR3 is TGCAGTGCTGAGAAGGGAGGCGACACTGAAGCTTTCTTT.

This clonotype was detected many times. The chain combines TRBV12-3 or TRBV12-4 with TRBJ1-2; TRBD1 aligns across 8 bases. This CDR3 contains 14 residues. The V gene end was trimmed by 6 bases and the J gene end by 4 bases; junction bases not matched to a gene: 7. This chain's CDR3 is CASRGQGGSYGYTF. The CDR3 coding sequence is TGTGCCAGCAGAGGACAGGGAGGGAGCTATGGCTACACCTTC.

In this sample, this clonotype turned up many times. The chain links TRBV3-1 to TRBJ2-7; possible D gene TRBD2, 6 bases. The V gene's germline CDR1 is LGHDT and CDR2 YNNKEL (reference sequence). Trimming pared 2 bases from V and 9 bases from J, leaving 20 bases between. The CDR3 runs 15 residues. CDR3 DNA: TGTGCCAGCAGCCAACCGGGTGCGGGGCGTTCCGCGCAGTACTTC. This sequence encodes CASSQPGAGRSAQYF.

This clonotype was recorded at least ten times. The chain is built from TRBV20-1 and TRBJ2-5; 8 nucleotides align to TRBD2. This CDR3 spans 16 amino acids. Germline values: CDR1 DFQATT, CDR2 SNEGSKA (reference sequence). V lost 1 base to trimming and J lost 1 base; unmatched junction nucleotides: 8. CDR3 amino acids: CSARGIAGWGQETQYF. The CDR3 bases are TGCAGTGCTAGAGGGATAGCGGGATGGGGCCAAGAGACCCAGTACTTC.

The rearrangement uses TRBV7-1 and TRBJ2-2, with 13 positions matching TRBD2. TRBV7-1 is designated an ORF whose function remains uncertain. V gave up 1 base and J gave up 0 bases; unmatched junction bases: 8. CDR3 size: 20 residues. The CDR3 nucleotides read TGTGCCAGCAGCTCAGGAGTCAGGACTAGCGGGAGTTCGAACACCGGGGAGCTGTTTTTT. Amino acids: CASSSGVRTSGSSNTGELFF.

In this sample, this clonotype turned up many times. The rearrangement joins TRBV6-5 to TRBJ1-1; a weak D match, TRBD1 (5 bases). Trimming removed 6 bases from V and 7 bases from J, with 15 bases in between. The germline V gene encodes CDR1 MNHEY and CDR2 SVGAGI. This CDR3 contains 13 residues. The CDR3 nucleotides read TGTGCCAGCAGCCGATGGGACGGCGATGAAGCTTTCTTT. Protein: CASSRWDGDEAFF.

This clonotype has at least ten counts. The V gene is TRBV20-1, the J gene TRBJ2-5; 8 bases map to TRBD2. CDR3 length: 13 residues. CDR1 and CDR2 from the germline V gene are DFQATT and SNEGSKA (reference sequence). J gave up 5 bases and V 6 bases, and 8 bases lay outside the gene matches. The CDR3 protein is CSAPWTSRETQYF. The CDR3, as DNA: TGCAGTGCACCCTGGACTAGCCGGGAGACCCAGTACTTC.

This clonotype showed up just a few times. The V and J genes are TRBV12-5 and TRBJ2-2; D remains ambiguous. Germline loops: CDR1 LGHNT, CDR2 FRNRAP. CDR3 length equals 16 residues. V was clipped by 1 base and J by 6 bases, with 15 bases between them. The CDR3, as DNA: TGTGCTAGTGGTTTGGGCAGTTCACTGTTGTCCGGGGAGCTGTTTTTT. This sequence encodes CASGLGSSLLSGELFF.

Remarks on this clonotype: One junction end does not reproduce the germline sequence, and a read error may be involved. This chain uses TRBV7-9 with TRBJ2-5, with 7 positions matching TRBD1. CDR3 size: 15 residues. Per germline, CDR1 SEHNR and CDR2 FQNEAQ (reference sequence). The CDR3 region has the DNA TGTGCCAGCAGCTTGAGCCGGGACAGTCAAGCGACCCAGTACTTC. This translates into CASSLSRDSQATQYF.